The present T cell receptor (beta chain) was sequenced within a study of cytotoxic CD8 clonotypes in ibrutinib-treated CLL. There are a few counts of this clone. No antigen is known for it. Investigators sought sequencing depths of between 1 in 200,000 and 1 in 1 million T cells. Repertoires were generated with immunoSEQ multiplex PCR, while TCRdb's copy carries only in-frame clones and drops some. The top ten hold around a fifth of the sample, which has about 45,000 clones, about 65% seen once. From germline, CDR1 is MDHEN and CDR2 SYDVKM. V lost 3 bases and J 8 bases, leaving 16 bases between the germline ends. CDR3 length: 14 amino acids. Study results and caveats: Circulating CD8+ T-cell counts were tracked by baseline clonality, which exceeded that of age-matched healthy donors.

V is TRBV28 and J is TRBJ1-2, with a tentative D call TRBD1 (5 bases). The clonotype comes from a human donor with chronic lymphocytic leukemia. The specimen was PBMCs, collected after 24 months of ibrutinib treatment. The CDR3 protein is CASSFRAGERGYTF. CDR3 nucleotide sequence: TGTGCCAGCAGTTTCAGGGCGGGTGAACGCGGCTACACCTTC.